This TCR beta chain appears in the sequencing data of a study of cytomegalovirus exposure and HLA in healthy donors. In the PCR, 60 Vbeta and 13 Jbeta primers were used. This table comes from immunoSEQ multiplex PCR, and its TCRdb copy is limited to in-frame clones, with some not included. The table has under 150,000 clones, approximately 80% seen once; the top ten hold around 2.6%. Study-wide findings and caveats: Among TCR beta chains, those listed as cytomegalovirus-associated numbered about 150. Based on reports, TCR beta sequences accurately predicted HLA-A and HLA-B alleles for most subjects. Generally TCR sequences proved uncommon, though certain public TCRs appeared in numerous donors.

Regarding this clone: Its matching antigen is unknown.

The sample consisted of PBMCs. The clonotype originates from a male donor in good health and CMV-seronegative.

The CDR3 DNA sequence: TGTGCCAGCAGCTCTTACAGCTATGGCTACACCTTC. Translation: CASSSYSYGYTF. The chain is built from TRBV5-6 and TRBJ1-2; D gene unclear. With 3 bases removed from V and 4 bases from J, the gap between germline ends came to 7 bases. This CDR3 is 12 amino acids long. CDR1 is SGHDT, CDR2 YYEEEE, per germline.